Listed below are T cell receptor beta chains from one sample, sequenced in a study of vaccination effects on CD4 cells after COVID-19. Their cognate antigens are unknown. Clones were sequenced by immunoSEQ multiplex PCR, and TCRdb holds only the in-frame ones, with some missing. The data show about 50,000 clones, about three quarters seen once. Sequences were derived from CD4+ T cells from PBMCs cultured without peptide, sampled before COVID-19 vaccination. All receptors derive from a human donor who received a COVID-19 vaccine. Each CDR3 is given with its conserved first and last residue. D genes are given only for firm matches. Clone size is not always given. Where it is, it says once, few, many or a class for expanded clones.

V gene	J gene	clone size	D gene	CDR3 protein	CDR3 DNA
TRBV18	TRBJ1-6	once	TRBD1	CASSLAQGAPNSPLHF	TGTGCCAGCTCACTAGCGCAGGGGGCGCCTAATTCACCCCTCCACTTT
TRBV20-1	TRBJ1-5	NA	NA	CSASLLGFGNQPQHF	TGCAGTGCTAGTTTACTGGGGTTTGGCAATCAGCCCCAGCATTTT
TRBV28	TRBJ2-1	NA	TRBD1	CASYQTGTGSNEQFF	TGTGCCAGCTACCAAACCGGGACAGGGTCCAATGAGCAGTTCTTC
TRBV5-1	TRBJ2-1	NA	NA	CASSLLGVRGRFDNEQFF	TGCGCCAGCAGCTTGTTGGGGGTCCGGGGGCGTTTCGACAATGAGCAGTTCTTC
TRBV27	TRBJ1-5	NA	NA	CASSLSWQYNQPQHF	TGTGCCAGCAGTTTATCGTGGCAGTATAATCAGCCCCAGCATTTT
TRBV6-5	TRBJ2-2	NA	NA	CVTTRDGTNTGELFF	TGTGTTACTACACGGGACGGTACGAACACCGGGGAGCTGTTTTTT
TRBV6-6	TRBJ1-1	NA	NA	CASKFEQANTEAFF	TGTGCCAGCAAATTTGAACAGGCGAACACTGAAGCTTTCTTT
TRBV24-1	TRBJ2-5	NA	NA	CATSDKTRNQETQYF	TGTGCCACCAGTGACAAAACAAGGAACCAAGAGACCCAGTACTTC
TRBV9	TRBJ1-2	NA	NA	CASSPFDTANYGYTF	TGTGCCAGCAGCCCCTTTGACACGGCTAACTATGGCTACACCTTC
TRBV28	TRBJ1-5	NA	NA	CASTGNNQPQHF	TGTGCCAGCACAGGGAACAATCAGCCCCAGCATTTT
TRBV23-1	TRBJ2-5	NA	NA	CASSEPDDQETQYF	TGCGCCAGCAGTGAGCCAGACGACCAAGAGACCCAGTACTTC
TRBV2	TRBJ1-2	NA	NA	CASSEDRVLIYGYTF	TGTGCCAGCAGTGAAGACAGGGTGCTGATCTATGGCTACACCTTC
TRBV27	TRBJ1-3	NA	NA	CASSSGADGNTIYF	TGTGCCAGCAGTTCAGGAGCAGATGGAAACACCATATATTTT
TRBV20-1	TRBJ2-5	NA	NA	CSASKETQYF	TGCAGTGCTTCTAAAGAGACCCAGTACTTC
TRBV6-5	TRBJ2-1	NA	TRBD2	CASSYGTGGPRHEQFF	TGTGCCAGCAGTTATGGGACGGGGGGGCCTAGACATGAGCAGTTCTTC
TRBV2	TRBJ2-6	NA	TRBD1	CASRRTGGLSGANVLTF	TGTGCCAGCAGGAGGACAGGTGGTTTATCTGGGGCCAACGTCCTGACTTTC
TRBV7-2	TRBJ2-2	NA	NA	CASSLRGDTGELFF	TGTGCCAGCAGCTTACGGGGCGACACCGGGGAGCTGTTTTTT
TRBV18	TRBJ2-2	NA	NA	CASSPAGTANTGELFF	TGTGCCAGCTCACCTGCCGGGACGGCCAACACCGGGGAGCTGTTTTTT
TRBV4-1	TRBJ2-3	once	NA	CASSQEGGPDTQYF	TGCGCCAGCAGCCAAGAGGGGGGCCCAGATACGCAGTATTTT
TRBV7-2	TRBJ2-1	NA	NA	CASSNQGGPYEQFF	TGTGCCAGCAGCAATCAGGGGGGGCCCTATGAGCAGTTCTTC
TRBV19	TRBJ2-1	NA	TRBD2	CASTVTSGGSFYNEQFF	TGTGCCAGTACGGTGACTAGCGGGGGGTCCTTCTACAATGAGCAGTTCTTC
TRBV11-2	TRBJ2-5	NA	TRBD2	CASSLAGGLGETQYF	TGTGCCAGCAGCTTAGCGGGGGGTCTTGGAGAGACCCAGTACTTC
TRBV19	TRBJ1-5	once	NA	CASSIHLSNQPQHF	TGTGCCAGTAGTATACACCTTAGCAATCAGCCCCAGCATTTT
TRBV7-3	TRBJ2-1	NA	TRBD2	CASSLASGGAGSYNEQFF	TGTGCCAGCAGCTTAGCCAGCGGGGGGGCCGGGTCCTACAATGAGCAGTTCTTC
TRBV9	TRBJ2-2	once	NA	CASSVASWDTGELFF	TGTGCCAGCAGCGTAGCCTCCTGGGACACCGGGGAGCTGTTTTTT
TRBV7-2	TRBJ2-2	once	NA	CASARWGTGELFF	TGTGCCAGCGCAAGATGGGGCACCGGGGAGCTGTTTTTT